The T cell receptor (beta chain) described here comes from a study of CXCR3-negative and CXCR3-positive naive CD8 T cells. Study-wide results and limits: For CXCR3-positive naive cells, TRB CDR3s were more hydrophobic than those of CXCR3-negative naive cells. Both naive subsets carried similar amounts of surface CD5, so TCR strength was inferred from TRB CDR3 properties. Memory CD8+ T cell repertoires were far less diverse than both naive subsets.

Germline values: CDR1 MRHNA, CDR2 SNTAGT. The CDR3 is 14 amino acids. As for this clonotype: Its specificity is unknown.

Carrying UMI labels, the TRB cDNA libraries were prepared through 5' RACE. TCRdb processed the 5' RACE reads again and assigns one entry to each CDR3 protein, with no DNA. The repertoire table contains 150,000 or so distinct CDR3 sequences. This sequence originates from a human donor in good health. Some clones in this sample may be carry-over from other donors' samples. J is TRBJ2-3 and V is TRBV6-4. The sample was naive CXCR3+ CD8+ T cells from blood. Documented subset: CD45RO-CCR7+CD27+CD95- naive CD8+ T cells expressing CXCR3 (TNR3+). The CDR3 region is CASSEDLSTDTQYF.